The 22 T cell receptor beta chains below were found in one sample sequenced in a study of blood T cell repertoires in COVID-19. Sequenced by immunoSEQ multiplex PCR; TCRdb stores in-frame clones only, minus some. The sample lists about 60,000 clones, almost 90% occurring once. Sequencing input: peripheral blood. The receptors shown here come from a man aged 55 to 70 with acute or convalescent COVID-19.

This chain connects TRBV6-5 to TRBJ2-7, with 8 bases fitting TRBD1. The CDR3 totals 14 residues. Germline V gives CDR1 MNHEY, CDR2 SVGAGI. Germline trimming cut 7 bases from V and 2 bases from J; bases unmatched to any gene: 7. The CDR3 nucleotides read TGTGCCAGCAATCGACAGGGGCCCACCTACGAGCAGTACTTC. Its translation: CASNRQGPTYEQYF.

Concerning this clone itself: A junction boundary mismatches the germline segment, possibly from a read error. The CDR3 coding sequence is TGCGCCAACAGCTTGGAATCGGGAGGGGGCGAGCAGTACTTC. Protein sequence: CANSLESGGGEQYF. The chain joins TRBV5-1 to TRBJ2-7; 8 nucleotides align to TRBD2. The germline gives CDR1 SGHRS, CDR2 YFSETQ. The CDR3 runs to 14 residues.

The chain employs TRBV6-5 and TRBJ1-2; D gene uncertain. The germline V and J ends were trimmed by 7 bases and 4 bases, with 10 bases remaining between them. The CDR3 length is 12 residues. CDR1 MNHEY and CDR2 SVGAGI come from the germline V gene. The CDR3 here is CASKRYGYGYTF. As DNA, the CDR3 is TGTGCCAGCAAGCGGTATGGCTATGGCTACACCTTC.

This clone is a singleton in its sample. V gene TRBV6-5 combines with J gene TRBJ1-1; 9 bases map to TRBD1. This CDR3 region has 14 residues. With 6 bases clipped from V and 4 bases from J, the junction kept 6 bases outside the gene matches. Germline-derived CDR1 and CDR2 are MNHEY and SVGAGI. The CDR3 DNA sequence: TGTGCCAGCAGCCTCGGACAGGGGAGCACTGAAGCTTTCTTT. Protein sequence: CASSLGQGSTEAFF.

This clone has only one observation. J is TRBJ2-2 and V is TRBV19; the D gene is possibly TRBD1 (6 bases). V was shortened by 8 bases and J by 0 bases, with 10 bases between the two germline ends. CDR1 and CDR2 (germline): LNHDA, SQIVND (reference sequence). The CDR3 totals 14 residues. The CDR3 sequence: CASHRDTNTGELFF. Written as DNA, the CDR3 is TGTGCCAGTCATCGGGACACGAACACCGGGGAGCTGTTTTTT.

In DNA form, the CDR3 reads TGTGCCAGCAGCGGGGGACAGGGTTCCTACGAGCAGTACTTC. It translates to CASSGGQGSYEQYF. V usage is TRBV9 and J usage is TRBJ2-7, with 9 bases lining up with TRBD1. The CDR3 length is 14 residues. Germline CDR1 reads SGDLS; CDR2 reads YYNGEE. V lost 3 bases and J lost 1; bases outside the gene matches: 2.

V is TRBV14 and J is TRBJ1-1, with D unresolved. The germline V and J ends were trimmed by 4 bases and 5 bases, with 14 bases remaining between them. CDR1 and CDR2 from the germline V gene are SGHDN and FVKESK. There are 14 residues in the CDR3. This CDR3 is CASSPRLGETEAFF. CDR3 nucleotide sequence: TGTGCCAGCAGCCCACGGTTGGGAGAAACTGAAGCTTTCTTT.

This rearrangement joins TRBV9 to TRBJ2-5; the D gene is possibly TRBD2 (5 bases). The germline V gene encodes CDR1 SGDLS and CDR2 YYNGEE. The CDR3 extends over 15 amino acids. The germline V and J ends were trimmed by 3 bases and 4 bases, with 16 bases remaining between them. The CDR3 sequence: CASSDLSAGRETQYF. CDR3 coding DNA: TGTGCCAGCAGCGACCTGTCGGCGGGCCGAGAGACCCAGTACTTC.

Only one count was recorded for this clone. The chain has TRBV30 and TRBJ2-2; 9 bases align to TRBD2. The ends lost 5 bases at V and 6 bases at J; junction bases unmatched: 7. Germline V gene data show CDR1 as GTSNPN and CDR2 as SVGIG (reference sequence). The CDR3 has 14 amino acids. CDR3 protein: CAWLLTSGAGELFF. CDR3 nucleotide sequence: TGTGCCTGGCTTTTGACTAGCGGTGCCGGGGAGCTGTTTTTT.

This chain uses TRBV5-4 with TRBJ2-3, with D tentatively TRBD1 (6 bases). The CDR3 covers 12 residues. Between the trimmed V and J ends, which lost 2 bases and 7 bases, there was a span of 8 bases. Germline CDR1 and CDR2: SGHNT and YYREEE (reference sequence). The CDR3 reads CASSFDRNTQYF. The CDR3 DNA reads TGTGCCAGCAGCTTCGACAGGAATACGCAGTATTTT. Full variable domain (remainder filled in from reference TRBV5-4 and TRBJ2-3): ETGVTQSPTHLIKTRGQQVTLRCSSQSGHNTVSWYQQALGQGPQFIFQYYREEENGRGNFPPRFSGLQFPNYSSELNVNALELDDSALYLCASSFDRNTQYFGPGTRLTVL.

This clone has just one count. The CDR3 DNA is TGCAGCGTTTACGGTACGAAGGCGGGGACTGAAGCTTTCTTT. It yields the protein CSVYGTKAGTEAFF. The rearrangement joins TRBV29-1 to TRBJ1-1; D remains unclear. Trimming pared 5 bases from V and 5 bases from J, leaving 18 bases between. CDR3 size: 14 residues. CDR1 and CDR2 from the germline V gene are SQVTM and ANQGSEA. The complete variable domain, with remaining parts taken from reference TRBV29-1 and TRBJ1-1, reads SAVISQKPSRDICQRGTSLTIQCQVDSQVTMMFWYRQQPGQSLTLIATANQGSEATYESGFVIDKFPISRPNLTFSTLTVSNMSPEDSSIYLCSVYGTKAGTEAFFGQGTRLTVV.

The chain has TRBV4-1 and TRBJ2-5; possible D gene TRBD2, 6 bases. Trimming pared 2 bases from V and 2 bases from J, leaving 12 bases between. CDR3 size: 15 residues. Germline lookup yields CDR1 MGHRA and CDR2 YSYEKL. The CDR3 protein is CASSQRGLSQETQYF. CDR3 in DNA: TGCGCCAGCAGCCAACGGGGGTTAAGTCAAGAGACCCAGTACTTC.

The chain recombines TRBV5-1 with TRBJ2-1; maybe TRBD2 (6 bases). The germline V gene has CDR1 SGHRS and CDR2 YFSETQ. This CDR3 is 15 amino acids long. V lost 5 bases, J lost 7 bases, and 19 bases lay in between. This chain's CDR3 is CASSFWTEGSNEQFF. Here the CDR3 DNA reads TGCGCCAGCAGTTTTTGGACGGAGGGGAGTAATGAGCAGTTCTTC.

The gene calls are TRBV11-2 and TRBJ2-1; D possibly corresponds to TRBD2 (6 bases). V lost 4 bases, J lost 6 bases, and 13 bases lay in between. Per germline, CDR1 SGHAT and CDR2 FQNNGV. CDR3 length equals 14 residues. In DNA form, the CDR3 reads TGTGCCAGCAGCTCCCGGCGGGATGGCAATGAGCAGTTCTTC. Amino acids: CASSSRRDGNEQFF. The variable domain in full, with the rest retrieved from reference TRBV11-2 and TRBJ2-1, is EAGVAQSPRYKIIEKRQSVAFWCNPISGHATLYWYQQILGQGPKLLIQFQNNGVVDDSQLPKDRFSAERLKGVDSTLKIQPAKLEDSAVYLCASSSRRDGNEQFFGPGTRLTVL.

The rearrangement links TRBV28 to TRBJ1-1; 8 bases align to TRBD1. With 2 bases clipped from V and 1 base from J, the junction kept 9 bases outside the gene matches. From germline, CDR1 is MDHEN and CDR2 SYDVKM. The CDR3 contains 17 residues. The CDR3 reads CASSLISAGGRNTEAFF. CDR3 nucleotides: TGTGCCAGCAGTTTAATTTCGGCAGGGGGCAGGAACACTGAAGCTTTCTTT. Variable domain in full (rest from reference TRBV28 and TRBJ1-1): DVKVTQSSRYLVKRTGEKVFLECVQDMDHENMFWYRQDPGLGLRLIYFSYDVKMKEKGDIPEGYSVSREKKERFSLILESASTNQTSMYLCASSLISAGGRNTEAFFGQGTRLTVV.

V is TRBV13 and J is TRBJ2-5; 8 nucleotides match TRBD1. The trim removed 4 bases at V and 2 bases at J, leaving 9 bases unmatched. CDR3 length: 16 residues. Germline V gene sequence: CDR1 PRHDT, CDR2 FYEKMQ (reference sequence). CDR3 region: CASSSRGQGFQETQYF. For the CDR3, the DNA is TGTGCCAGCAGCTCCCGTGGACAGGGCTTTCAAGAGACCCAGTACTTC.

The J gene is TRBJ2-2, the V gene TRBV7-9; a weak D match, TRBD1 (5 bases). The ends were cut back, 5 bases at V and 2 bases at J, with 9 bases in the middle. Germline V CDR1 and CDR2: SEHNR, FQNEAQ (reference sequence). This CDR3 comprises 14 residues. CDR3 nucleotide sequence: TGTGCCAGCAGCAGACAGCTAAACACCGGGGAGCTGTTTTTT. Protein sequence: CASSRQLNTGELFF.

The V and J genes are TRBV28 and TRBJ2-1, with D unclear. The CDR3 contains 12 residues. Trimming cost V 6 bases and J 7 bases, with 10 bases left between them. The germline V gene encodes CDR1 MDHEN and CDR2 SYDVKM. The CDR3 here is CASSSPKNEQFF. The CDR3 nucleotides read TGTGCCAGCAGCTCCCCTAAGAATGAGCAGTTCTTC.

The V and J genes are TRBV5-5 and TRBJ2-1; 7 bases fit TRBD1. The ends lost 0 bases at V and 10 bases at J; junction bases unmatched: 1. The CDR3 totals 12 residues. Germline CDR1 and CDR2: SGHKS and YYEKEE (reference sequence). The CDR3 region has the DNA TGTGCCAGCAGCTTGGTAGGGGGCGAGCAGTTCTTC. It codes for CASSLVGGEQFF.

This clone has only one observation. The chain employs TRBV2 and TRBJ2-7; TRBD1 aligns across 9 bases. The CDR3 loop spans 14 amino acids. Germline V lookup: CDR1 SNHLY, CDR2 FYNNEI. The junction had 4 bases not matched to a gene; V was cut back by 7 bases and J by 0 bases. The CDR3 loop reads CASMGTGSSYEQYF. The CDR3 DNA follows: TGTGCCAGCATGGGGACAGGGAGCTCCTACGAGCAGTACTTC.

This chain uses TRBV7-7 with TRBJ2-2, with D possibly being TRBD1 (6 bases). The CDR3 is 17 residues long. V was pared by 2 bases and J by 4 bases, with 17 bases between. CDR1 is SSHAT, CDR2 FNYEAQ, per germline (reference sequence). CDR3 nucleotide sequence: TGTGCCAGCAGCTTATCAACAGGGCTAGGGGGCACCGGGGAGCTGTTTTTT. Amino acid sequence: CASSLSTGLGGTGELFF.

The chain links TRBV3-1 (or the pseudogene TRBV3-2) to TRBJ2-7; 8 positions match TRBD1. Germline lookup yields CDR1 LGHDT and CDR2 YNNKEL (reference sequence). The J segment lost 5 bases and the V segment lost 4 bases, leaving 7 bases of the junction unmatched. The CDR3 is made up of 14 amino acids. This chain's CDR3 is CASSLEDRAHEQYF. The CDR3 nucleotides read TGTGCCAGCAGCCTTGAGGACAGGGCCCACGAGCAGTACTTC.